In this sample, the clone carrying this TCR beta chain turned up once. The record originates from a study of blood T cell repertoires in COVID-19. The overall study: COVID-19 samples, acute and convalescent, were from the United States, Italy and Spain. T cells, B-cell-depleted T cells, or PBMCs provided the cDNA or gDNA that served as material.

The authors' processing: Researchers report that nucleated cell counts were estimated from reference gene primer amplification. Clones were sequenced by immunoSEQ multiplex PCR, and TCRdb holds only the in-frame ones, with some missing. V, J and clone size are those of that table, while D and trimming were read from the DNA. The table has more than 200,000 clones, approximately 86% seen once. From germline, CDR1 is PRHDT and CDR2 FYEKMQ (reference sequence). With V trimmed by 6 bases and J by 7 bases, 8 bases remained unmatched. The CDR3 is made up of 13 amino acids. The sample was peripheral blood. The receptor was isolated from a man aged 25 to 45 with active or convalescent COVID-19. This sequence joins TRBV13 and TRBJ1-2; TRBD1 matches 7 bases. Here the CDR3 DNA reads TGTGCCAGCAGACACTCGACAGGGTTTGGCTACACCTTC. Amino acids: CASRHSTGFGYTF. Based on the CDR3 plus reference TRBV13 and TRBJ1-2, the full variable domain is AAGVIQSPRHLIKEKRETATLKCYPIPRHDTVYWYQQGPGQDPQFLISFYEKMQSDKGSIPDRFSAQQFSDYHSELNMSSLELGDSALYFCASRHSTGFGYTFGSGTRLTVV.